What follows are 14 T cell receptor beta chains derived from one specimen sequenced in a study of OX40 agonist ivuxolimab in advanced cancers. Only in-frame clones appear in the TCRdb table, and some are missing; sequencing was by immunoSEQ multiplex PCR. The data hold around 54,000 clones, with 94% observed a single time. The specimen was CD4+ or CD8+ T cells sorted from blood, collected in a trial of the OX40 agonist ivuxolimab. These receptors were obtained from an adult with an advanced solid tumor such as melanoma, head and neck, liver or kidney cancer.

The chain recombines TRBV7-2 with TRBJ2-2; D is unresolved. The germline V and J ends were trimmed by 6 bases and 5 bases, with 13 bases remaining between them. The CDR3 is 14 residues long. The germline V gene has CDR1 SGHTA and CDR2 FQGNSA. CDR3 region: CASRVSERTGELFF. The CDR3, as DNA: TGTGCCAGCAGGGTTTCAGAAAGGACCGGGGAGCTGTTTTTT.

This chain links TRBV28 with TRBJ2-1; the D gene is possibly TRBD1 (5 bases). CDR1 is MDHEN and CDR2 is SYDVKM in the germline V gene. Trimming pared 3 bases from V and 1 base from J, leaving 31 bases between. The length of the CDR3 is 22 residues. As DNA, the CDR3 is TGTGCCAGCAGTTTGTCGTGGGGTCGGGTCACAGATAAAGGGGCGTCCTACAATGAGCAGTTCTTC. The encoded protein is CASSLSWGRVTDKGASYNEQFF. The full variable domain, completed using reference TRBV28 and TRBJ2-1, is DVKVTQSSRYLVKRTGEKVFLECVQDMDHENMFWYRQDPGLGLRLIYFSYDVKMKEKGDIPEGYSVSREKKERFSLILESASTNQTSMYLCASSLSWGRVTDKGASYNEQFFGPGTRLTVL.

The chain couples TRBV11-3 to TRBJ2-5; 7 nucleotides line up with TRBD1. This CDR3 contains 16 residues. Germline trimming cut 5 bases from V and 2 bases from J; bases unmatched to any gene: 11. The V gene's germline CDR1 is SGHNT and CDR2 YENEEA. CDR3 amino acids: CASSAQQGSRQETQYF. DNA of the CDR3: TGTGCCAGCAGCGCGCAACAGGGGTCGAGGCAAGAGACCCAGTACTTC.

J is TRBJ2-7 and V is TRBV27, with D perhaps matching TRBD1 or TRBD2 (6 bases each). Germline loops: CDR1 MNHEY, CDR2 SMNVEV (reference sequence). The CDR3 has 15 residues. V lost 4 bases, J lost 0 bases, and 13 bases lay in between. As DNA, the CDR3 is TGTGCCAGCAGTTCGACCCCGGGGGCCTCCTACGAGCAGTACTTC. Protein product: CASSSTPGASYEQYF.

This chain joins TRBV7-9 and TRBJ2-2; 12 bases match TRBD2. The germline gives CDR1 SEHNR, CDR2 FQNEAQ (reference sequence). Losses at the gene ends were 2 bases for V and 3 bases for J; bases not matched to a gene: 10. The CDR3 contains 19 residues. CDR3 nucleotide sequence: TGTGCCAGCAGCTTACCTTGGACTAGCGGGATATTTGACACCGGGGAGCTGTTTTTT. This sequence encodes CASSLPWTSGIFDTGELFF.

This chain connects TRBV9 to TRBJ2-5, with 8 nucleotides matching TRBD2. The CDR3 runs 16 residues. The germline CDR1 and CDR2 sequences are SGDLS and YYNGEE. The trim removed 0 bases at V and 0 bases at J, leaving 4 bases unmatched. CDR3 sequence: CASSVGLATYQETQYF. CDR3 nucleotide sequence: TGTGCCAGCAGCGTAGGACTAGCGACGTACCAAGAGACCCAGTACTTC.

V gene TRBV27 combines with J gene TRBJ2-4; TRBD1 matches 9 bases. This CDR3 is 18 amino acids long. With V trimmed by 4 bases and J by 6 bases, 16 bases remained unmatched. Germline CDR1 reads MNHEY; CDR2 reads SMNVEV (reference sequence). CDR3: CASSSSGTGLALGNIQYF. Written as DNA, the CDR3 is TGTGCCAGCAGTTCCTCCGGGACAGGGCTCGCCCTGGGAAACATTCAGTACTTC.

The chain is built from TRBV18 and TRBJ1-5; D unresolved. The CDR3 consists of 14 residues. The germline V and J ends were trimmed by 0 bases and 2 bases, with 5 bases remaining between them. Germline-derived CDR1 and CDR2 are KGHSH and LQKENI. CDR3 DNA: TGTGCCAGCTCACCACCTTGGGGCAATCAGCCCCAGCATTTT. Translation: CASSPPWGNQPQHF.

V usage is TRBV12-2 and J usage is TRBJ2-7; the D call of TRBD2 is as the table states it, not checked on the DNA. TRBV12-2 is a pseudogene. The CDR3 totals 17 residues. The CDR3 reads CASRTLGSGEGDYEQYF. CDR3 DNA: TGTGCAAGTCGCACCCTGGGTAGCGGGGAAGGGGACTACGAGCAGTACTTC.

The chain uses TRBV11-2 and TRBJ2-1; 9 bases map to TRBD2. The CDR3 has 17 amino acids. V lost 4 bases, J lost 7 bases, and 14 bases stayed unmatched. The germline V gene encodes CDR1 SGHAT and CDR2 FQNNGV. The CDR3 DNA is TGTGCCAGCAGCTCACCACAAGCGGGAGGAGTTGGAAATGAGCAGTTCTTC. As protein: CASSSPQAGGVGNEQFF.

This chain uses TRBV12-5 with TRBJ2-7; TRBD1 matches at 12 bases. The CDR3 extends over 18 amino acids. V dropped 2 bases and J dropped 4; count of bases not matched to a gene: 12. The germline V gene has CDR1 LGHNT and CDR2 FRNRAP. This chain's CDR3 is CASGLPPDRDRGLYEQYF. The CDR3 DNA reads TGTGCTAGTGGTTTGCCCCCTGACCGGGACAGGGGGCTTTACGAGCAGTACTTC.

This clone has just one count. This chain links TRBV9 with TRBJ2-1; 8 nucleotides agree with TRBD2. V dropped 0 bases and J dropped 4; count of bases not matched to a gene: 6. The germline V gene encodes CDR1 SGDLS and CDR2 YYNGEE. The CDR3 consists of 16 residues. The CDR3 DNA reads TGTGCCAGCAGCGTAGTGAGTAGCGGGGAATACAATGAGCAGTTCTTC. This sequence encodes CASSVVSSGEYNEQFF.

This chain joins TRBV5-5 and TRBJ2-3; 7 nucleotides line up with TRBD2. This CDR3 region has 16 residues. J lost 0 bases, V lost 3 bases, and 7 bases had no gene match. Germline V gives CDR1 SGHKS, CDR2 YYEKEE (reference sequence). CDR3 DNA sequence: TGTGCCAGCAGCTACTACCCGGGGGGTAGCACAGATACGCAGTATTTT. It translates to CASSYYPGGSTDTQYF.

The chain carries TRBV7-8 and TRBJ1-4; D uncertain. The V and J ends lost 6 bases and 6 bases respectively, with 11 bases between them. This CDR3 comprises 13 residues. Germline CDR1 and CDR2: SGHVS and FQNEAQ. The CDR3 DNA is TGTGCCAGCAGGGGAAATCCCGATGAAAAACTGTTTTTT. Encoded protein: CASRGNPDEKLFF.